The 15 T cell receptor beta chains below come from one sample, sequenced in a study of T cell repertoires in cytomegalovirus infection. These receptors are not linked to any known antigen. TCRdb independently ran MiXCR on the reads; one entry per CDR3 protein. The sample records roughly 920,000 distinct CDR3 sequences, roughly 30% being singletons. The sample was cultured CD8+ T cells from PBMCs, taken from culture after CMV antigen stimulation. These receptors were collected from a human donor in good health (CMV status not recorded). Some clones in this sample may be carry-over from other donors' samples.

V usage is TRBV5-5 and J usage is TRBJ2-3, with D possibly matching TRBD2 (6 bases). CDR3 length: 15 residues. Trimming removed 3 bases at V and 5 bases at J, with 16 bases between. CDR1 and CDR2 from the germline V gene are SGHKS and YYEKEE (reference sequence). The CDR3 nucleotides are TGTGCCAGCAGCTCCAGCGGGTCCTTGGTAGATACGCAGTATTTT. Translating it yields CASSSSGSLVDTQYF.

The rearrangement joins TRBV4-3 to TRBJ2-2; 10 bases line up with TRBD2. The V gene end was trimmed by 0 bases and the J gene end by 4 bases; junction bases not matched to a gene: 8. Germline V gives CDR1 LGHNA, CDR2 YSLEER. The CDR3 is 18 residues long. The CDR3 DNA reads as TGCGCCAGCAGCCAAGATCCGAGCGGGGGGGCGAGCACCGGGGAGCTGTTTTTT. This gives the protein CASSQDPSGGASTGELFF.

This clonotype was counted a few times. The chain is built from TRBV7-9 and TRBJ2-1, with 8 bases that match TRBD2. J gave up 5 bases and V 5 bases, and 5 bases lay outside the gene matches. The CDR3 has 14 residues. Germline CDR1 is SEHNR and CDR2 is FQNEAQ (reference sequence). CDR3 loop: CASSRTSLDNEQFF. In DNA form, the CDR3 reads TGTGCCAGCAGCCGGACTAGCCTCGACAATGAGCAGTTCTTC. Filled out from reference TRBV7-9 and TRBJ2-1, the complete variable domain reads DTGVSQNPRHKITKRGQNVTFRCDPISEHNRLYWYRQTLGQGPEFLTYFQNEAQLEKSRLLSDRFSAERPKGSFSTLEIQRTEQGDSAMYLCASSRTSLDNEQFFGPGTRLTVL.

The V gene is TRBV7-9, the J gene TRBJ2-3, with 11 bases fitting TRBD2. The V gene end was trimmed by 5 bases and the J gene end by 4 bases; junction bases not matched to a gene: 5. Germline CDR1 is SEHNR and CDR2 is FQNEAQ (reference sequence). The CDR3 contains 15 residues. CDR3 bases: TGTGCCAGCAGCGTCACTAGCGGGGGTGCAGATACGCAGTATTTT. Translating gives CASSVTSGGADTQYF. Together with reference TRBV7-9 and TRBJ2-3, the CDR3 gives the full variable domain: DTGVSQNPRHKITKRGQNVTFRCDPISEHNRLYWYRQTLGQGPEFLTYFQNEAQLEKSRLLSDRFSAERPKGSFSTLEIQRTEQGDSAMYLCASSVTSGGADTQYFGPGTRLTVL.

This sequence joins TRBV19 and TRBJ1-5, with a tentative D call TRBD1 (6 bases). Germline CDR1 is LNHDA and CDR2 is SQIVND (reference sequence). The CDR3 extends over 11 amino acids. V dropped 7 bases and J dropped 14 bases, with 15 bases sitting between them. CDR3 in amino acids: CASKGDTGEHF. CDR3 nucleotide sequence: TGTGCCAGTAAGGGGGACACCGGGGAGCATTTT.

This clonotype was counted a few times. Germline and junction disagree at one end, which may indicate a read error. The J gene is TRBJ1-1, the V gene TRBV7-8; D remains ambiguous. The CDR3 consists of 8 residues. Germline assignment: CDR1 SGHVS and CDR2 FQNEAQ. The CDR3: CASSPSRF. CDR3 nucleotide sequence: TGTGCCAGCAGCCCAAGTCGTTTT.

This chain links TRBV6-1 with TRBJ1-2; D not resolved. CDR3 size: 12 residues. The ends were cut back, 6 bases at V and 6 bases at J, with 11 bases in the middle. Germline CDR1 and CDR2: MNHNS and SASEGT. The CDR3, as DNA: TGTGCCAGCAGAGGCCCCCCGGATGGCTACACCTTC. As protein: CASRGPPDGYTF.

The sample holds many counts of this clonotype. The rearrangement uses TRBV7-6 and TRBJ2-1; TRBD2 matches at 12 bases. The CDR3 length is 18 residues. The germline V gene encodes CDR1 SGHVS and CDR2 FNYEAQ. V shed 3 bases, J shed 2 bases, and the junction held 8 bases outside the gene matches. CDR3 region: CASSFWTSGDSPYNEQFF. CDR3 nucleotide sequence: TGTGCCAGCAGCTTTTGGACTAGCGGGGACTCTCCCTACAATGAGCAGTTCTTC.

J is TRBJ1-1 and V is TRBV19; no reliable D call. V was trimmed by 7 bases and J by 0 bases, leaving 9 bases between them. The germline V gene encodes CDR1 LNHDA and CDR2 SQIVND (reference sequence). The CDR3 is made up of 13 amino acids. The CDR3 loop reads CASMEPMNTEAFF. DNA for the CDR3: TGTGCCAGTATGGAGCCTATGAACACTGAAGCTTTCTTT. Filled out from reference TRBV19 and TRBJ1-1, the complete variable domain reads DGGITQSPKYLFRKEGQNVTLSCEQNLNHDAMYWYRQDPGQGLRLIYYSQIVNDFQKGDIAEGYSVSREKKESFPLTVTSAQKNPTAFYLCASMEPMNTEAFFGQGTRLTVV.

The chain has TRBV19 and TRBJ2-3; TRBD2 aligns across 9 bases. The CDR3 is 15 residues long. Germline trimming cut 4 bases from V and 2 bases from J; bases unmatched to any gene: 4. Germline assignment: CDR1 LNHDA and CDR2 SQIVND (reference sequence). The CDR3 protein is CASSNSGGFTDTQYF. In DNA, the CDR3 is TGTGCCAGTAGTAATAGCGGGGGTTTCACAGATACGCAGTATTTT.

The rearrangement joins TRBV5-4 to TRBJ1-6, with a weak D call TRBD1 (6 bases). CDR3 length: 17 residues. V was shortened by 2 bases and J by 7 bases, with 19 bases between the two germline ends. Germline values: CDR1 SGHNT, CDR2 YYREEE (reference sequence). Written as DNA, the CDR3 is TGTGCCAGCAGCTTTTTAGGGGGTTATGAGGGCAATTCACCCCTCCACTTT. It encodes CASSFLGGYEGNSPLHF.

V is TRBV7-2 and J is TRBJ2-3; 9 nucleotides match TRBD1. V lost 7 bases and J lost 4; bases outside the gene matches: 6. This CDR3 comprises 14 residues. From germline, CDR1 is SGHTA and CDR2 FQGNSA. The CDR3 bases are TGTGCCAGCAACGGCCGGGACAGGGCAGATACGCAGTATTTT. Its translation: CASNGRDRADTQYF.

This clonotype has only a few counts. The rearrangement uses TRBV7-6 and TRBJ2-7; D is perhaps TRBD2 (5 bases). Germline V gene data show CDR1 as SGHVS and CDR2 as FNYEAQ. Trimming stripped 1 base from V and 2 bases from J, with 9 bases between. The CDR3 extends over 14 amino acids. The CDR3 here is CASSLGGPPYEQYF. The CDR3, as DNA: TGTGCCAGCAGCTTAGGAGGGCCCCCCTACGAGCAGTACTTC.

The V and J genes are TRBV7-2 and TRBJ1-6, with 10 nucleotides matching TRBD1. This CDR3 is built from 14 residues. Trimming cost V 6 bases and J 9 bases; bases outside gene matches: 5. The V gene's germline CDR1 is SGHTA and CDR2 FQGNSA. The CDR3 loop is CASRQTGGLSPLHF. CDR3 sequence (DNA): TGTGCCAGCAGACAGACAGGGGGCCTTTCACCCCTCCACTTT.

This clonotype was picked up many times. CDR3 in DNA: TGTGCCATCTACTACGAGGTCGCCAATGAGCAGTTCTTC. Encoded protein: CAIYYEVANEQFF. This chain joins TRBV10-3 and TRBJ2-1; D uncertain. The CDR3 has 13 residues. V was trimmed by 8 bases and J by 6 bases, leaving 14 bases between them. From germline, CDR1 is ENHRY and CDR2 SYGVKD.